Shown below are 19 T cell receptor beta chains from a single sample sequenced in a study of shared clonotypes between healthy human individuals. Using immunoSEQ multiplex PCR, the repertoire was profiled, and TCRdb retains in-frame clones only, with some absent. The sample lists approximately 1.5 million clones, just under 99% occurring once. Sequenced sample: naive CD4+ T cells sorted from blood. Noted subset: CD45RA+ positively selected. The receptors come from a man aged 25 to 45 in good health.

This chain connects TRBV6-1 to TRBJ2-1; D tentatively reads TRBD1 or TRBD2 (5 bases each). CDR3 length: 16 amino acids. Trimming removed 0 bases from V and 6 bases from J, with 15 bases in between. The germline CDR1 and CDR2 sequences are MNHNS and SASEGT. The CDR3: CASSEARGPRSNEQFF. The CDR3 nucleotides read TGTGCCAGCAGTGAAGCCCGGGGCCCTAGGTCCAATGAGCAGTTCTTC.

The chain combines TRBV7-8 with TRBJ2-7, with 9 bases lining up with TRBD2. CDR3 length: 16 amino acids. From germline, CDR1 is SGHVS and CDR2 FQNEAQ. The V segment lost 2 bases and the J segment 8 bases; nucleotides outside the gene matches: 13. CDR3 nucleotide sequence: TGTGCCAGCAGCTTAACCCGACTAGCGGCTTCCATCAAGCAGTACTTC. This gives the protein CASSLTRLAASIKQYF.

The chain joins TRBV5-1 to TRBJ2-5; tentatively, D is TRBD2 (5 bases). Germline V gene lookup returns CDR1 SGHRS and CDR2 YFSETQ. V was pared by 0 bases and J by 7 bases, with 10 bases between. This CDR3 is 13 amino acids long. The CDR3 protein is CASSLGSRGTQYF. Here the CDR3 DNA reads TGCGCCAGCAGCTTGGGATCCCGGGGGACCCAGTACTTC.

The CDR3 sequence: CASSLNGPGTDTQYF. The DNA of the CDR3 is TGTGCCAGCAGCTTGAACGGGCCCGGCACAGATACGCAGTATTTT. The chain recombines TRBV13 with TRBJ2-3, with D unresolved. CDR1 is PRHDT and CDR2 is FYEKMQ in the germline V gene (reference sequence). This CDR3 has 15 residues. Trimming cost V 3 bases and J 1 base, with 11 bases left between them. The whole variable domain, filled in from reference TRBV13 and TRBJ2-3, reads AAGVIQSPRHLIKEKRETATLKCYPIPRHDTVYWYQQGPGQDPQFLISFYEKMQSDKGSIPDRFSAQQFSDYHSELNMSSLELGDSALYFCASSLNGPGTDTQYFGPGTRLTVL.

The chain links TRBV7-8 to TRBJ2-1; TRBD2 aligns across 14 bases. This CDR3 spans 15 amino acids. V lost 4 bases and J lost 15; bases outside the gene matches: 11. CDR1 SGHVS and CDR2 FQNEAQ come from the germline V gene. The CDR3, as DNA: TGTGCCAGCAGCTACAATCCGGGACTAGCGGGAGTGTGGTTCTTC. Amino acid sequence: CASSYNPGLAGVWFF.

About this clone: The identical CDR3 is also encoded by other nucleotide sequences in the sample. V is TRBV9 and J is TRBJ2-1; weak D call: TRBD2 (6 bases). This CDR3 is built from 13 residues. Per germline, CDR1 SGDLS and CDR2 YYNGEE. V was cut by 4 bases and J by 3 bases, with 8 bases left in between. The CDR3 is CASSPRDYNEQFF. CDR3 sequence (DNA): TGTGCCAGCAGCCCGCGGGACTACAATGAGCAGTTCTTC.

V usage is TRBV7-6 and J usage is TRBJ2-1, with a weak D call TRBD2 (5 bases). Trimming pared 5 bases from V and 4 bases from J, leaving 18 bases between. The CDR3 loop spans 16 amino acids. Per germline, CDR1 SGHVS and CDR2 FNYEAQ. CDR3 residues: CASSHPRGSVYNEQFF. DNA for the CDR3: TGTGCCAGCAGCCATCCACGAGGGAGTGTGTACAATGAGCAGTTCTTC.

This rearrangement joins TRBV7-2 to TRBJ2-5, with TRBD2 matching over 8 bases. CDR3 length: 16 amino acids. Trimming cost V 5 bases and J 5 bases; bases outside gene matches: 13. The germline V gene has CDR1 SGHTA and CDR2 FQGNSA. The DNA for the CDR3 is TGTGCCAGCAGCCCCTCTAGCGGGCACGGGGGGGAGACCCAGTACTTC. Translation gives CASSPSSGHGGETQYF.

The chain couples TRBV9 to TRBJ1-1; D is perhaps TRBD1 (5 bases). V was pared by 3 bases and J by 8 bases, with 14 bases between. In germline, CDR1 is SGDLS, CDR2 YYNGEE. The CDR3 extends over 13 amino acids. The CDR3, as DNA: TGTGCCAGCAGCGGAAATCAGGGTGCCGAAGCTTTCTTT. Residues: CASSGNQGAEAFF.

The J gene is TRBJ2-2, the V gene TRBV6-1; tentatively, D is TRBD2 (5 bases). V was trimmed by 4 bases and J by 5 bases, leaving 11 bases between them. The germline V gene has CDR1 MNHNS and CDR2 SASEGT. There are 14 residues in the CDR3. DNA of the CDR3: TGTGCCAGCAGTGGGCTAGCTACTACCGGGGAGCTGTTTTTT. Translation: CASSGLATTGELFF.

The chain uses TRBV5-5 and TRBJ2-3, with TRBD1 as a possible D gene (6 bases). Germline assignment: CDR1 SGHKS and CDR2 YYEKEE (reference sequence). Deletions cut 4 bases from V and 2 bases from J, with 11 bases between. The CDR3 covers 14 residues. The CDR3 coding sequence is TGTGCCAGCAGCCGGGACATATACACAGATACGCAGTATTTT. As protein: CASSRDIYTDTQYF.

This chain connects TRBV4-2 to TRBJ2-2, with 8 bases aligning to TRBD2. CDR3 length: 16 residues. The junction had 12 bases not matched to a gene; V was cut back by 5 bases and J by 7 bases. Germline V gene sequence: CDR1 LGHNA, CDR2 YNFKEQ. CDR3 in amino acids: CASSSRGEGRSGELFF. CDR3 sequence (DNA): TGTGCCAGCAGCTCGCGGGGGGAGGGGAGAAGCGGGGAGCTGTTTTTT.

CDR3: CASSTSGQGARNEQFF. As DNA, the CDR3 is TGTGCCAGCAGCACCTCGGGACAGGGGGCGCGGAATGAGCAGTTCTTC. V gene TRBV9 combines with J gene TRBJ2-1; TRBD1 agrees at 12 bases. CDR3 length equals 16 residues. The V gene end was trimmed by 4 bases and the J gene end by 7 bases; junction bases not matched to a gene: 9. Germline V gene sequence: CDR1 SGDLS, CDR2 YYNGEE. Complete variable domain (other parts from reference TRBV9 and TRBJ2-1): DSGVTQTPKHLITATGQRVTLRCSPRSGDLSVYWYQQSLDQGLQFLIQYYNGEERAKGNILERFSAQQFPDLHSELNLSSLELGDSALYFCASSTSGQGARNEQFFGPGTRLTVL.

V gene TRBV18 combines with J gene TRBJ1-5, with D maybe TRBD1 (6 bases). The CDR3 runs 14 residues. V was pared by 6 bases and J by 0 bases, with 9 bases between. Germline loops: CDR1 KGHSH, CDR2 LQKENI. The CDR3 loop is CASSDSYSNQPQHF. DNA of the CDR3: TGTGCCAGCTCGGACAGTTATAGCAATCAGCCCCAGCATTTT.

The V and J genes are TRBV9 and TRBJ2-5, with a tentative D call TRBD1 (6 bases). V was cut by 0 bases and J by 0 bases, with 24 bases left in between. CDR3 size: 20 residues. Germline CDR1 reads SGDLS; CDR2 reads YYNGEE. For the CDR3, the DNA is TGTGCCAGCAGCGTAGGATTACACAGGGCGACGCGAGGCTACCAAGAGACCCAGTACTTC. Translated: CASSVGLHRATRGYQETQYF.

The J gene is TRBJ2-1, the V gene TRBV5-1; 7 nucleotides line up with TRBD2. The V gene's germline CDR1 is SGHRS and CDR2 YFSETQ. The V and J ends lost 7 bases and 5 bases, in that order; junction bases with no gene match: 9. The CDR3 consists of 14 residues. CDR3 sequence: CASYRASGDNEQFF. In DNA, the CDR3 is TGCGCCAGCTATCGGGCTAGCGGAGACAATGAGCAGTTCTTC.

The chain joins TRBV5-8 to TRBJ2-2; no reliable D call. Per the germline V gene, CDR1 is SGHTS and CDR2 is YDEGEE. V was cut by 4 bases and J by 1 base, with 14 bases left in between. This CDR3 comprises 16 residues. The CDR3, as DNA: TGTGCCAGCAGCCTTACCTTACATCGGAACACCGGGGAGCTGTTTTTT. Translating gives CASSLTLHRNTGELFF.

The rearrangement links TRBV18 to TRBJ2-7, with 9 bases lining up with TRBD2. The CDR3 runs to 14 residues. Looked up from germline, CDR1 is KGHSH and CDR2 is LQKENI. The V gene end was trimmed by 1 base and the J gene end by 5 bases; junction bases not matched to a gene: 3. CDR3 in DNA: TGTGCCAGCTCACCACTAGCGGGAGAGAACGAGCAGTACTTC. Its translation: CASSPLAGENEQYF. Complete variable domain (other parts from reference TRBV18 and TRBJ2-7): NAGVMQNPRHLVRRRGQEARLRCSPMKGHSHVYWYRQLPEEGLKFMVYLQKENIIDESGMPKERFSAEFPKEGPSILRIQQVVRGDSAAYFCASSPLAGENEQYFGPGTRLTVT.

The chain joins TRBV2 to TRBJ2-7; tentative D call: TRBD2 (5 bases). V was trimmed by 7 bases and J by 3 bases, leaving 37 bases between them. Looked up from germline, CDR1 is SNHLY and CDR2 is FYNNEI. This CDR3 comprises 21 residues. The CDR3 protein is CASTIPTPGKELTIGYYEQYF. CDR3 in DNA: TGTGCCAGCACCATACCCACACCCGGGAAAGAGTTAACAATAGGGTACTACGAGCAGTACTTC.